Listed below are T cell receptor beta chains from one sample, sequenced in a study of patients and donors after allogeneic stem cell transplantation. A single record per CDR3 protein comes from TCRdb applying MiXCR to the RT-PCR reads. The table lists roughly 190,000 distinct CDR3 sequences, around two fifths of them singletons. The sequenced material came from blood, either unsorted or a sorted T cell fraction (not recorded which). Receptors originate from a human donor who was either an allogeneic HSCT recipient or a stem cell or donor lymphocyte infusion donor (not recorded which). It is not recorded whose cells these are; they may come from a transplant donor. The CDR3 runs from the conserved cysteine through the conserved F or W. Each record gives: CDR3 protein, CDR3 DNA, clone size, D gene, CDR3 length, V gene, J gene. D genes are given only for firm matches. Only some rows state a clone size, as once, few, many or a class for expanded clones.

CDR3aa: CASSFRPPREPWGGETQYF
CDR3nt: TGTGCCAGCAGCTTCCGTCCCCCCCGGGAACCTTGGGGGGGGGAGACCCAGTACTTC
abundance: .
d_gene: TRBD2
len: 19
v_gene: TRBV7-2
j_gene: TRBJ2-5

CDR3aa: CASSYSMTSGRAGDTQYF
CDR3nt: TGTGCCAGCAGTTACTCGATGACTAGCGGGAGGGCCGGAGATACGCAGTATTTT
abundance: .
d_gene: TRBD2
len: 18
v_gene: TRBV6-6
j_gene: TRBJ2-3

CDR3aa: CASSPSRDRGNNEQFF
CDR3nt: TGTGCCAGCAGCCCCTCCCGGGACAGGGGGAACAATGAGCAGTTCTTC
abundance: .
d_gene: TRBD1
len: 16
v_gene: TRBV2
j_gene: TRBJ2-1

CDR3aa: CASSQGTVAGGNTIYF
CDR3nt: TGCGCCAGCAGCCAAGGGACGGTCGCTGGCGGAAACACCATATATTTT
abundance: .
d_gene: .
len: 16
v_gene: TRBV5-1
j_gene: TRBJ1-3

CDR3aa: CSASGGISSYNEQFF
CDR3nt: TGCAGTGCTAGTGGCGGAATAAGCTCCTACAATGAGCAGTTCTTC
abundance: .
d_gene: .
len: 15
v_gene: TRBV20-1
j_gene: TRBJ2-1

CDR3aa: CSALAGVVEGYEQYF
CDR3nt: TGCAGTGCCTTAGCGGGAGTTGTGGAGGGATACGAGCAGTACTTC
abundance: .
d_gene: TRBD2
len: 15
v_gene: TRBV20-1
j_gene: TRBJ2-7

CDR3aa: CASSLRGLRSGQPQHF
CDR3nt: TGTGCCAGCAGTTTGAGGGGGTTGCGCTCCGGTCAGCCCCAGCATTTT
abundance: .
d_gene: .
len: 16
v_gene: TRBV12-3/TRBV12-4
j_gene: TRBJ1-5

CDR3aa: CASSFGGRALGEQFF
CDR3nt: TGTGCCAGCAGTTTCGGCGGGAGGGCCTTGGGTGAGCAGTTCTTC
abundance: few
d_gene: TRBD2
len: 15
v_gene: TRBV12-3/TRBV12-4
j_gene: TRBJ2-1

CDR3aa: CASNLSSGPPGAGELFF
CDR3nt: TGCGCCAGCAATTTGAGTAGCGGACCGCCGGGGGCCGGGGAGCTGTTTTTT
abundance: .
d_gene: .
len: 17
v_gene: TRBV5-1
j_gene: TRBJ2-2

CDR3aa: CASSSNVGGTNTGELFF
CDR3nt: TGCGCCAGCAGCTCTAACGTGGGCGGAACGAACACCGGGGAGCTGTTTTTT
abundance: .
d_gene: .
len: 17
v_gene: TRBV5-1
j_gene: TRBJ2-2

CDR3aa: CAGSQDRGGQSYEQYF
CDR3nt: TGCGCCGGCAGCCAAGATCGCGGGGGACAGTCCTACGAGCAGTACTTC
abundance: .
d_gene: .
len: 16
v_gene: TRBV4-3
j_gene: TRBJ2-7

CDR3aa: CASSPQTSGTYNEQFF
CDR3nt: TGTGCCAGCAGTCCCCAGACTAGCGGTACTTACAATGAGCAGTTCTTC
abundance: .
d_gene: TRBD2
len: 16
v_gene: TRBV6-4
j_gene: TRBJ2-1

CDR3aa: CASSYSRDSRPKNTGELFF
CDR3nt: TGTGCCAGCAGTTACTCGAGGGACAGTCGACCAAAGAACACCGGGGAGCTGTTTTTT
abundance: .
d_gene: TRBD1
len: 19
v_gene: TRBV6-5
j_gene: TRBJ2-2

CDR3aa: CASSLGTLEGSPLHF
CDR3nt: TGTGCCAGCAGTTTAGGGACCCTGGAGGGTTCACCCCTCCACTTT
abundance: .
d_gene: .
len: 15
v_gene: TRBV27
j_gene: TRBJ1-6

CDR3aa: CASSLMTPTEAFF
CDR3nt: TGTGCCAGCAGCCTGATGACGCCGACGGAGGCTTTCTTT
abundance: few
d_gene: .
len: 13
v_gene: TRBV5-5
j_gene: TRBJ1-1

CDR3aa: CASIQWNEQFF
CDR3nt: TGTGCCAGCATCCAATGGAATGAGCAGTTCTTC
abundance: .
d_gene: .
len: 11
v_gene: TRBV28
j_gene: TRBJ2-1

CDR3aa: CASSQVGPTEAFF
CDR3nt: TGCGCCAGCAGCCAAGTCGGCCCGACTGAAGCTTTCTTT
abundance: .
d_gene: .
len: 13
v_gene: TRBV4-1
j_gene: TRBJ1-1

CDR3aa: CASSVGGGAATNEKLFF
CDR3nt: TGTGCCAGCAGCGTAGGAGGGGGTGCTGCAACTAATGAAAAACTGTTTTTT
abundance: .
d_gene: .
len: 17
v_gene: TRBV9
j_gene: TRBJ1-4

CDR3aa: CASSESGLWSEKLFF
CDR3nt: TGTGCCAGCAGTGAATCCGGCCTCTGGAGTGAAAAACTGTTTTTT
abundance: .
d_gene: .
len: 15
v_gene: TRBV2
j_gene: TRBJ1-4

CDR3aa: CASGVKDSWNTEAFF
CDR3nt: TGTGCCAGCGGGGTCAAGGACAGCTGGAACACTGAAGCTTTCTTT
abundance: .
d_gene: .
len: 15
v_gene: TRBV18
j_gene: TRBJ1-1

CDR3aa: CASSPSRGNEQFF
CDR3nt: TGTGCCAGCAGTCCCTCTCGGGGTAATGAGCAGTTCTTC
abundance: .
d_gene: .
len: 13
v_gene: TRBV27
j_gene: TRBJ2-1

CDR3aa: CASSPPRRAVDYGYTF
CDR3nt: TGTGCCAGCAGCCCCCCAAGGAGGGCAGTGGACTATGGCTACACCTTC
abundance: .
d_gene: .
len: 16
v_gene: TRBV28
j_gene: TRBJ1-2

CDR3aa: CASSEGTRTEKLFF
CDR3nt: TGTGCCAGCAGCGAGGGGACCCGGACGGAAAAACTGTTTTTT
abundance: few
d_gene: .
len: 14
v_gene: TRBV5-6
j_gene: TRBJ1-4

CDR3aa: CASSLSGASYNSPLHF
CDR3nt: TGTGCCAGCAGTTTATCAGGGGCATCCTATAATTCACCCCTCCACTTT
abundance: few
d_gene: .
len: 16
v_gene: TRBV12-3/TRBV12-4
j_gene: TRBJ1-6

CDR3aa: CSARDQIGLRNTEAFF
CDR3nt: TGCAGTGCTAGAGATCAGATAGGGCTACGGAACACTGAAGCTTTCTTT
abundance: .
d_gene: .
len: 16
v_gene: TRBV20-1
j_gene: TRBJ1-1

CDR3aa: CASSEGLPYNEQFF
CDR3nt: TGTGCCAGCAGCGAGGGTTTACCGTACAATGAGCAGTTCTTC
abundance: .
d_gene: .
len: 14
v_gene: TRBV9
j_gene: TRBJ2-1

CDR3aa: CASSPRDGQLNYGYTF
CDR3nt: TGTGCCAGCAGCCCCCGGGACGGACAACTCAACTATGGCTACACCTTC
abundance: few
d_gene: .
len: 16
v_gene: TRBV7-9
j_gene: TRBJ1-2

CDR3aa: CASSLRGGGTYNEQFF
CDR3nt: TGTGCCAGCAGTCTGAGGGGGGGAGGCACCTACAATGAGCAGTTCTTC
abundance: .
d_gene: .
len: 16
v_gene: TRBV12-3/TRBV12-4
j_gene: TRBJ2-1

CDR3aa: CASSSWRTDTQYF
CDR3nt: TGTGCCAGCAGTTCATGGCGGACAGATACGCAGTATTTT
abundance: .
d_gene: .
len: 13
v_gene: TRBV12-3/TRBV12-4
j_gene: TRBJ2-3

CDR3aa: CSASGFTGNQPQHF
CDR3nt: TGCAGTGCTAGCGGTTTTACCGGCAATCAGCCCCAGCATTTT
abundance: .
d_gene: .
len: 14
v_gene: TRBV20-1
j_gene: TRBJ1-5

CDR3aa: CASTASPSGEQYF
CDR3nt: TGTGCCAGCACAGCGTCCCCTTCGGGGGAGCAGTACTTC
abundance: .
d_gene: .
len: 13
v_gene: TRBV25-1
j_gene: TRBJ2-7

CDR3aa: CASSGEGSTDTQYF
CDR3nt: TGTGCCAGCAGCGGCGAAGGGAGCACAGATACGCAGTATTTT
abundance: few
d_gene: .
len: 14
v_gene: TRBV9
j_gene: TRBJ2-3

CDR3aa: CSVLPGVASLNTEAFF
CDR3nt: TGCAGCGTTCTACCAGGAGTGGCCTCACTGAACACTGAAGCTTTCTTT
abundance: .
d_gene: .
len: 16
v_gene: TRBV29-1
j_gene: TRBJ1-1

CDR3aa: CASSLSEGVDYGYTF
CDR3nt: TGTGCCAGCAGTTTATCAGAGGGGGTGGACTATGGCTACACCTTC
abundance: few
d_gene: .
len: 15
v_gene: TRBV27
j_gene: TRBJ1-2

CDR3aa: CASSQTSPGTSYYNEQFF
CDR3nt: TGTGCCAGCAGCCAAACTTCGCCCGGGACTAGCTACTACAATGAGCAGTTCTTC
abundance: few
d_gene: TRBD2
len: 18
v_gene: TRBV3-1
j_gene: TRBJ2-1

CDR3aa: CASSQTSLLSYEQYF
CDR3nt: TGCGCCAGCAGCCAGACCTCCCTCCTATCCTACGAGCAGTACTTC
abundance: .
d_gene: .
len: 15
v_gene: TRBV4-3
j_gene: TRBJ2-7